One T cell receptor beta chain is described in this entry. As yet, its antigen is unknown. Measured with immunoSEQ multiplex PCR; TCRdb has only the in-frame clones, and not every one. The sample has tens of thousands of clones, about 70% seen once. CD4+ T cells from unexposed donors were obtained before the COVID-19 pandemic (2011-2018). Isolation of CD4+ T cells took place after about eleven days in culture. This sample stems from a study of CD4 T cells in relation to SARS-CoV-2 and coronaviruses. V lost 1 base, J lost 3 bases, and 6 bases lay in between. This CDR3 contains 13 residues. In germline, CDR1 is SGHDN, CDR2 FVKESK.

The sample consisted of CD4+ T cells from PBMCs, cultured in vitro. This receptor was taken from a human donor in good health. The rearrangement uses TRBV14 and TRBJ1-1; unclear D gene. CDR3 nucleotides: TGTGCCAGCAGCCAAGTATTCGACACTGAAGCTTTCTTT. Protein product: CASSQVFDTEAFF.